A single sample gave rise to the 21 T cell receptor beta chains below, sequenced in a study of T cell changes during pregnancy in multiple sclerosis. Sequenced by immunoSEQ multiplex PCR; TCRdb stores in-frame clones only, minus some. The sample contains fewer than 50,000 clones, around 91% of which appear only once. The material was CD4+ T cells from peripheral blood mononuclear cells, obtained in the second trimester of pregnancy. The receptors derive from a female donor in good health, enrolled as a control in a pregnancy study.

V usage is TRBV11-3 and J usage is TRBJ2-1; D is possibly TRBD1 (6 bases). The CDR3 runs 15 residues. The V gene's germline CDR1 is SGHNT and CDR2 YENEEA. Trimming stripped 3 bases from V and 2 bases from J, with 11 bases between. This chain's CDR3 is CASSFRTATYNEQFF. In nucleotides, the CDR3 is TGTGCCAGCAGCTTTAGGACAGCAACCTACAATGAGCAGTTCTTC.

V usage is TRBV7-2 and J usage is TRBJ1-1, with unresolved D. Trimming pared 3 bases from V and 11 bases from J, leaving 13 bases between. The CDR3 runs 12 residues. Germline CDR1 and CDR2: SGHTA and FQGNSA. CDR3 loop: CASSLRELNAFF. Here the CDR3 DNA reads TGTGCCAGCAGCTTGAGGGAATTGAATGCTTTCTTT. The whole variable domain, remainder taken from reference TRBV7-2 and TRBJ1-1, is GAGVSQSPSNKVTEKGKDVELRCDPISGHTALYWYRQSLGQGLEFLIYFQGNSAPDKSGLPSDRFSAERTGGSVSTLTIQRTQQEDSAVYLCASSLRELNAFFGQGTRLTVV.

The CDR3 loop is CASSPGEGGYGYTF. In nucleotides, the CDR3 is TGTGCCAGCAGTCCCGGGGAGGGTGGATATGGCTACACCTTC. The chain combines TRBV4-2 with TRBJ1-2; D is unresolved. The CDR3 is 14 residues long. The V and J ends lost 6 bases and 5 bases respectively, with 16 bases between them. Germline lookup yields CDR1 LGHNA and CDR2 YNFKEQ.

V and J are TRBV7-8 and TRBJ2-5; D might be TRBD1 (6 bases). Trimming stripped 8 bases from V and 5 bases from J, with 18 bases between. Germline lookup yields CDR1 SGHVS and CDR2 FQNEAQ. CDR3 length equals 14 residues. The CDR3 sequence is CASRGPQGLETQYF. CDR3 coding DNA: TGTGCCAGCCGCGGCCCCCAGGGGTTGGAGACCCAGTACTTC.

V and J are TRBV20-1 and TRBJ1-1; D gene unclear. This CDR3 has 10 residues. V was pared by 5 bases and J by 7 bases, with 8 bases between. The germline V gene has CDR1 DFQATT and CDR2 SNEGSKA (reference sequence). The CDR3 sequence: CSALADEAFF. The CDR3 DNA reads TGCAGTGCTCTAGCCGATGAAGCTTTCTTT.

This clone was seen only once. The chain combines TRBV4-3 with TRBJ1-2, with no clear D. The CDR3 has 14 amino acids. V dropped 0 bases and J dropped 5 bases, with 10 bases sitting between them. Germline values: CDR1 LGHNA, CDR2 YSLEER. As DNA, the CDR3 is TGCGCCAGCAGCCAAGATCTGGGCTCGTATGGCTACACCTTC. Translated: CASSQDLGSYGYTF.

This clone was seen a single time. The V and J genes are TRBV2 and TRBJ2-7; D not resolved. CDR3 size: 15 residues. V was clipped by 3 bases and J by 0 bases, with 12 bases between them. Germline CDR1 is SNHLY and CDR2 is FYNNEI. CDR3 protein: CASSEENSPSYEQYF. In DNA, the CDR3 is TGTGCCAGCAGTGAGGAAAACAGCCCCTCCTACGAGCAGTACTTC. Variable domain in full (rest from reference TRBV2 and TRBJ2-7): EPEVTQTPSHQVTQMGQEVILRCVPISNHLYFYWYRQILGQKVEFLVSFYNNEISEKSEIFDDQFSVERPDGSNFTLKIRSTKLEDSAMYFCASSEENSPSYEQYFGPGTRLTVT.

This clone has just one count. V is TRBV9 and J is TRBJ1-4; D ambiguous. This CDR3 is 13 amino acids long. V was cut by 2 bases and J by 5 bases, with 7 bases left in between. Germline lookup yields CDR1 SGDLS and CDR2 YYNGEE. The CDR3 loop is CASSVSLNEKLFF. CDR3 nucleotide sequence: TGTGCCAGCAGCGTGAGTCTAAATGAAAAACTGTTTTTT.

The genes are TRBV2 and TRBJ2-5; the D gene is possibly TRBD1 (6 bases). V was pared by 3 bases and J by 5 bases, with 19 bases between. The germline CDR1 and CDR2 sequences are SNHLY and FYNNEI. This CDR3 is 16 amino acids long. The CDR3, as DNA: TGTGCCAGCAGTGATCCAGGGGACCCCCAGGGTGAGACCCAGTACTTC. It codes for CASSDPGDPQGETQYF.

Concerning this clone itself: The germline gene is not matched at one end of the junction; a read error may be the cause. The chain couples TRBV7-7 to TRBJ2-3; D call uncertain. The CDR3 consists of 13 residues. Germline V gives CDR1 SSHAT, CDR2 FNYEAQ (reference sequence). CDR3 DNA: TGTGCTAGCAGCTTAGAGTATTGGCATACGCAGTATTTT. Translated, it gives CASSLEYWHTQYF.

The V gene is TRBV5-6, the J gene TRBJ1-6, with D perhaps TRBD1 (6 bases). Germline assignment: CDR1 SGHDT and CDR2 YYEEEE. This CDR3 has 15 residues. V lost 3 bases to trimming and J lost 5 bases, with 12 bases between them. CDR3 region: CASSSGTYNNSPLHF. CDR3 bases: TGTGCCAGCAGCTCCGGGACATACAATAATTCACCCCTCCACTTT.

The genes are TRBV5-6 and TRBJ2-3; TRBD2 agrees at 10 bases. The germline gives CDR1 SGHDT, CDR2 YYEEEE. This CDR3 region has 14 residues. V dropped 4 bases and J dropped 4; count of bases not matched to a gene: 3. The CDR3 region is CASSKAGGADTQYF. In DNA, the CDR3 is TGTGCCAGCAGCAAAGCGGGGGGGGCAGATACGCAGTATTTT.

The chain uses TRBV7-2 and TRBJ2-3; TRBD2 agrees at 11 bases. V trimming: 4 bases; J trimming: 11 bases; junction bases outside the gene matches: 11. Germline CDR1 reads SGHTA; CDR2 reads FQGNSA. The CDR3 has 15 amino acids. CDR3 sequence (DNA): TGTGCCAGCAGCTACTCTAGCGGGGGGCCGTCGGGGCAGTATTTT. It translates to CASSYSSGGPSGQYF.

V is TRBV27 and J is TRBJ1-5; D is undetermined. V was trimmed by 5 bases and J by 5 bases, leaving 16 bases between them. The CDR3 is 15 amino acids. Germline CDR1 is MNHEY and CDR2 is SMNVEV (reference sequence). CDR3 sequence (DNA): TGTGCCAGCAGTCCGACCGGTCAGACTTATCAGCCCCAGCATTTT. Amino acids: CASSPTGQTYQPQHF.

The chain couples TRBV7-2 to TRBJ1-1, with 8 nucleotides matching TRBD1. Germline CDR1 SGHTA, CDR2 FQGNSA. There are 14 residues in the CDR3. The trim removed 6 bases at V and 4 bases at J, leaving 7 bases unmatched. Here the CDR3 reads CASSYQGAVTEAFF. For the CDR3, the DNA is TGTGCCAGCAGTTACCAGGGGGCGGTCACTGAAGCTTTCTTT.

The rearrangement joins TRBV4-1 to TRBJ1-6; 10 positions agree with TRBD1. The J segment lost 4 bases and the V segment lost 3 bases, leaving 3 bases of the junction unmatched. Germline V gene lookup returns CDR1 MGHRA and CDR2 YSYEKL. This CDR3 region has 16 residues. DNA of the CDR3: TGCGCCAGCAGCCAGCAGGACAGGGGGTATAATTCACCCCTCCACTTT. This codes for CASSQQDRGYNSPLHF.

This chain uses TRBV6-6 with TRBJ1-2; D perhaps matches TRBD1 (5 bases). The CDR3 extends over 15 amino acids. CDR1 MNHNY and CDR2 SVGAGI come from the germline V gene (reference sequence). Between the trimmed V and J ends, which lost 1 base and 4 bases, there was a span of 13 bases. The chain's CDR3 is CASSYLTTVSYGYTF. The CDR3 DNA follows: TGTGCCAGCAGTTACTTGACGACAGTTTCCTATGGCTACACCTTC.

Details on this clone: At one of its ends the junction is not consistent with the germline gene, which may arise from a read error. This rearrangement joins TRBV2 to TRBJ2-7, with D uncertain. The CDR3 is 12 amino acids. Looked up from germline, CDR1 is SNHLY and CDR2 is FYNNEI. The CDR3, as DNA: TGTGCCAGCAGTACACAGTTCTACGATCAGTACTTC. It is translated as CASSTQFYDQYF.

This clone was observed a single time. The chain recombines TRBV5-1 with TRBJ2-1, with 9 bases aligning to TRBD1. CDR3 length equals 16 residues. Per germline, CDR1 SGHRS and CDR2 YFSETQ. Trimming took 4 bases from V and 6 from J; bases not matched to a gene: 11. CDR3 protein: CASSLGTGRASNEQFF. CDR3 nucleotide sequence: TGCGCCAGCAGCCTCGGGACAGGGAGGGCTAGCAATGAGCAGTTCTTC.

This chain links TRBV15 with TRBJ1-3, with D hard to call. The CDR3 runs 15 residues. Germline V gene data show CDR1 as LNHNV and CDR2 as YYDKDF (reference sequence). V shed 1 base and J shed 1 base, with 8 bases lying between them. In DNA, the CDR3 is TGTGCCACCAGCAGAGTTGCAGGTTCTGGAAACACCATATATTTT. Its translation is CATSRVAGSGNTIYF.

This chain links TRBV6-5 with TRBJ1-6; no clear D. Trimming stripped 6 bases from V and 10 bases from J, with 19 bases between. This CDR3 has 15 amino acids. Germline CDR1 MNHEY, CDR2 SVGAGI. CDR3 nucleotides: TGTGCCAGCAGCCCCTCAGGCGCCCGGGAGTCACCCCTCCACTTT. This codes for CASSPSGARESPLHF.